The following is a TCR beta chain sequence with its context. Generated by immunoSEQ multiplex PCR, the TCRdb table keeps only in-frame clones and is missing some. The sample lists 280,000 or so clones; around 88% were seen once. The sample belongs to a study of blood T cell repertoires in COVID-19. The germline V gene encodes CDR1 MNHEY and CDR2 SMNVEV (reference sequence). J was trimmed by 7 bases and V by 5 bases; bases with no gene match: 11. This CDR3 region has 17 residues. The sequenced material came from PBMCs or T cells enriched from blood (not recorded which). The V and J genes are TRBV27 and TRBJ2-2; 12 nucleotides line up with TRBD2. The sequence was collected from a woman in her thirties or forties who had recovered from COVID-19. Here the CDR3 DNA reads TGTGCCAGCAGTGTCCTAGCGGGAGGGCCCCGGGTCGGGGAGCTGTTTTTT. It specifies CASSVLAGGPRVGELFF.